A single sample gave rise to the 11 T cell receptor beta chains below, sequenced in a study of blood T cell repertoires in COVID-19. Only in-frame clones appear in the TCRdb table, and some are missing; sequencing was by immunoSEQ multiplex PCR. The sample records about 9,200 clones, about nine tenths being singletons. Sequencing input: peripheral blood. The receptor set was obtained from a man between 60 and 75 years old with acute or convalescent COVID-19.

The chain combines TRBV10-2 with TRBJ1-5, with D perhaps matching TRBD1 (5 bases). This CDR3 has 14 amino acids. The germline V gene has CDR1 WSHSY and CDR2 SAAADI. The V end lost 5 bases, the J end lost 4 bases, and 12 bases lay between the germline ends. The CDR3 reads CASSYGQLNQPQHF. In DNA, the CDR3 is TGCGCCAGCAGTTACGGACAATTAAATCAGCCCCAGCATTTT.

The chain employs TRBV6-1 and TRBJ1-1; 8 nucleotides align to TRBD1. The germline V gene has CDR1 MNHNS and CDR2 SASEGT. V was pared by 2 bases and J by 1 base, with 6 bases of the junction left unmatched. CDR3 length: 16 residues. Here the CDR3 reads CASSENWTGPNTEAFF. The CDR3 DNA sequence: TGTGCCAGCAGTGAAAATTGGACAGGGCCGAACACTGAAGCTTTCTTT.

V and J are TRBV11-2 and TRBJ1-1; tentatively, D is TRBD1 (6 bases). Germline V gene data show CDR1 as SGHAT and CDR2 as FQNNGV. The CDR3 sequence is 13 residues long. With 1 base removed from V and 3 bases from J, the gap between germline ends came to 6 bases. The CDR3, as DNA: TGTGCCAGCAGCTTAGCAGGGGACACTGAAGCTTTCTTT. It specifies CASSLAGDTEAFF. Using reference TRBV11-2 and TRBJ1-1 for the parts outside the CDR3, the full variable domain is EAGVAQSPRYKIIEKRQSVAFWCNPISGHATLYWYQQILGQGPKLLIQFQNNGVVDDSQLPKDRFSAERLKGVDSTLKIQPAKLEDSAVYLCASSLAGDTEAFFGQGTRLTVV.

The genes are TRBV5-4 and TRBJ1-4, with 8 positions matching TRBD1. The CDR3 is 15 amino acids. The V and J ends lost 2 bases and 3 bases, in that order; junction bases with no gene match: 3. Per germline, CDR1 SGHNT and CDR2 YYREEE (reference sequence). In DNA, the CDR3 is TGTGCCAGCAGCTTACAGGGGGGAGCTAATGAAAAACTGTTTTTT. It encodes CASSLQGGANEKLFF.

J is TRBJ2-2 and V is TRBV6-5; 7 bases are a match to TRBD1. V lost 0 bases, J lost 6 bases, and 4 bases stayed unmatched. CDR1 MNHEY and CDR2 SVGAGI come from the germline V gene. This CDR3 is 15 amino acids long. The CDR3 reads CASSYSRQGSGELFF. As DNA, the CDR3 is TGTGCCAGCAGTTACTCGCGACAGGGTTCCGGGGAGCTGTTTTTT.

The chain uses TRBV18 and TRBJ2-2; TRBD1 might be the D (5 bases). The CDR3 totals 15 residues. The V gene lost 3 bases and the J gene lost 0 bases, with 8 bases spanning the gap. Germline CDR1 reads KGHSH; CDR2 reads LQKENI. The CDR3 nucleotides read TGTGCCAGCTCACCCAGGGTTACGAACACCGGGGAGCTGTTTTTT. It codes for CASSPRVTNTGELFF.

The chain employs TRBV5-6 and TRBJ2-7; 7 bases are a match to TRBD2. The CDR3 is made up of 13 amino acids. Per germline, CDR1 SGHDT and CDR2 YYEEEE. Unmatched junction bases numbered 3, after V lost 2 bases and J lost 4 bases. CDR3 nucleotides: TGTGCCAGCAGCTTCGGACTAGATTACGAGCAGTACTTC. It is translated as CASSFGLDYEQYF.

This chain joins TRBV19 and TRBJ2-2; D possibly corresponds to TRBD1 (6 bases). From germline, CDR1 is LNHDA and CDR2 SQIVND (reference sequence). This CDR3 spans 15 amino acids. Trimming pared 0 bases from V and 5 bases from J, leaving 10 bases between. The chain's CDR3 is CASSIEAGETGELFF. CDR3 in DNA: TGTGCCAGTAGTATAGAGGCAGGGGAGACCGGGGAGCTGTTTTTT.

The genes are TRBV7-9 and TRBJ2-7, with D tentatively TRBD1 (6 bases). This CDR3 is built from 13 residues. Germline V CDR1 and CDR2: SEHNR, FQNEAQ (reference sequence). The V end was cut by 5 bases, the J end by 3 bases, with 11 bases between. CDR3 sequence reads: CASSPLDSYEQYF. CDR3 nucleotide sequence: TGTGCCAGCAGCCCATTGGACAGCTACGAGCAGTACTTC.

J is TRBJ1-2 and V is TRBV15, with 9 bases lining up with TRBD1. In germline, CDR1 is LNHNV, CDR2 YYDKDF (reference sequence). This CDR3 is built from 14 residues. The trim removed 3 bases at V and 4 bases at J, leaving 3 bases unmatched. CDR3 sequence reads: CATSSGDRVYGYTF. The CDR3 nucleotides are TGTGCCACCAGCAGTGGGGACAGGGTCTATGGCTACACCTTC.

This CDR3 is CASRGVGPYNEQFF. The DNA for the CDR3 is TGTGCCAGCAGAGGAGTTGGTCCCTACAATGAGCAGTTCTTC. The V and J genes are TRBV6-5 and TRBJ2-1; D not resolved. Per germline, CDR1 MNHEY and CDR2 SVGAGI. With 6 bases removed from V and 2 bases from J, the gap between germline ends came to 11 bases. The CDR3 sequence is 14 residues long.